Listed below are T cell receptor beta chains from one sample, sequenced in a study of shared clonotypes between healthy human individuals. The table came from immunoSEQ multiplex PCR; TCRdb's copy has only in-frame clones and leaves some out. This sample has about 680,000 clones, with around 90% found just once. Input material: naive CD8+ T cells sorted from blood. The receptor source for this set is a man aged 30 to 45 in good health. CDR3s include the opening cysteine and the closing phenylalanine or tryptophan. Fields, in order: CDR3 length, V gene, clone size, J gene, D gene, CDR3 protein, CDR3 DNA. D genes are given only for firm matches. A clone size is listed for some rows: how often the clone was seen (once, few, many), or a class if it is expanded.

len: 15; v_gene: TRBV11-2; abundance: .; j_gene: TRBJ2-3; d_gene: .; CDR3aa: CASSLRNRNTDTQYF; CDR3nt: TGTGCCAGCAGCTTACGAAACAGAAACACAGATACGCAGTATTTT
len: 13; v_gene: TRBV11-2; abundance: .; j_gene: TRBJ1-2; d_gene: .; CDR3aa: CASSLGHYYGYTF; CDR3nt: TGTGCCAGCAGCTTGGGACACTACTATGGCTACACCTTC
len: 13; v_gene: TRBV2; abundance: .; j_gene: TRBJ2-2; d_gene: .; CDR3aa: CASGGGNTGELFF; CDR3nt: TGTGCCAGCGGGGGAGGGAACACCGGGGAGCTGTTTTTT
len: 16; v_gene: TRBV5-1; abundance: .; j_gene: TRBJ2-7; d_gene: TRBD1; CDR3aa: CASSLAQGTGPYEQYF; CDR3nt: TGCGCCAGCAGCTTGGCCCAGGGGACAGGTCCCTACGAGCAGTACTTC
len: 16; v_gene: TRBV11-2; abundance: .; j_gene: TRBJ2-2; d_gene: TRBD1; CDR3aa: CASSRGDRGSTGELFF; CDR3nt: TGTGCCAGCAGCCGGGGGGACAGGGGCAGCACCGGGGAGCTGTTTTTT
len: 17; v_gene: TRBV15; abundance: .; j_gene: TRBJ2-6; d_gene: .; CDR3aa: CATSSRGHLSGANVLTF; CDR3nt: TGTGCCACCAGCAGCCGAGGGCATCTCTCTGGGGCCAACGTCCTGACTTTC
len: 16; v_gene: TRBV13; abundance: .; j_gene: TRBJ2-5; d_gene: .; CDR3aa: CASSIPRKPLQETQYF; CDR3nt: TGTGCCAGCAGCATCCCGAGGAAACCTCTACAAGAGACCCAGTACTTC
len: 16; v_gene: TRBV15; abundance: .; j_gene: TRBJ2-3; d_gene: .; CDR3aa: CATSTASRGGTDTQYF; CDR3nt: TGTGCCACCAGCACGGCGAGCAGGGGGGGCACAGATACGCAGTATTTT
len: 14; v_gene: TRBV4-1; abundance: .; j_gene: TRBJ2-2; d_gene: .; CDR3aa: CASSSPANTGELFF; CDR3nt: TGCGCCAGCAGTAGTCCCGCGAACACCGGGGAGCTGTTTTTT
len: 14; v_gene: TRBV2; abundance: .; j_gene: TRBJ2-7; d_gene: .; CDR3aa: CVSSETPGTYEQYF; CDR3nt: TGTGTCAGCAGTGAGACTCCCGGCACCTACGAGCAGTACTTC
len: 14; v_gene: TRBV6-5; abundance: once; j_gene: TRBJ1-5; d_gene: .; CDR3aa: CASSYSSQSQPQHF; CDR3nt: TGTGCCAGCAGTTACTCGTCGCAGAGTCAGCCCCAGCATTTT